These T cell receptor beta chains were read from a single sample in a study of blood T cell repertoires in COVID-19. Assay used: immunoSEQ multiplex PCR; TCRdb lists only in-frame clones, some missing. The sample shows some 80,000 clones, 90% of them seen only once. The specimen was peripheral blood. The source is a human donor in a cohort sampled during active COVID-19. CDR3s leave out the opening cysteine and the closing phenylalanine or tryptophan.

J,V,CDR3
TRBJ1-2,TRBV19,ASSIYRGGYT
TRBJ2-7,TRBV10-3,AISGGSYEQY
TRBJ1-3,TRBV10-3,AISESAQGITGNTIY
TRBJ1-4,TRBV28,ASSSHPGQPNEKLF
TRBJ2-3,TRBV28,ASSERTSGDTQY
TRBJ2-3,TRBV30,AWSPTGTSVFTDTQY
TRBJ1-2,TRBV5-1,ASSLATGDHGYT
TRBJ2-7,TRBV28,ASSLWSRGLDEQY
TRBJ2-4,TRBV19,ASSDLLGGLAGDIQY
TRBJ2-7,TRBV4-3,ASSQEIRYEQY
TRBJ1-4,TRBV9,ASSVAMTAPNEKLF